Each of the 23 T cell receptor beta chains below was sequenced from the same sample in a study of T-cell reconstitution after alpha-beta-depleted transplantation in children. Unique molecular identifiers were incorporated when the TCRbeta library was constructed. TCRdb independently ran MiXCR on the PCR reads; one entry per CDR3 protein. The repertoire includes 150,000 to 250,000 distinct CDR3 sequences, just over 14% of them detected once, and roughly 13% sits in the top ten. The specimen comprised PBMCs from the stem cell graft donor, sampled from the stem cell graft. All receptors derive from a human donor who donated a stem cell graft to a child with acute lymphoblastic leukemia.

This clonotype was seen many times. CDR3 bases: TGCGCCAGCAGCTTGGTCGTGGGGAATGAGCAGTTCTTC. Amino acid sequence: CASSLVVGNEQFF. V is TRBV5-1 and J is TRBJ2-1; no clear D. CDR1 SGHRS and CDR2 YFSETQ come from the germline V gene. The V gene lost 0 bases and the J gene lost 7 bases, with 8 bases spanning the gap. This CDR3 has 13 residues.

This clonotype was seen many times. The rearrangement uses TRBV7-9 and TRBJ2-7; D assignment may be TRBD1 or TRBD2 (5 bases each). The V end lost 5 bases, the J end lost 7 bases, and 12 bases lay between the germline ends. CDR1 and CDR2 (germline): SEHNR, FQNEAQ (reference sequence). The CDR3 loop spans 12 amino acids. The CDR3: CASSPPGGEQYF. The CDR3 DNA is TGTGCCAGCAGCCCCCCTGGGGGTGAGCAGTACTTC. Full variable domain (remainder filled in from reference TRBV7-9 and TRBJ2-7): DTGVSQNPRHKITKRGQNVTFRCDPISEHNRLYWYRQTLGQGPEFLTYFQNEAQLEKSRLLSDRFSAERPKGSFSTLEIQRTEQGDSAMYLCASSPPGGEQYFGPGTRLTVT.

This clonotype was counted ten times or more. This rearrangement joins TRBV27 to TRBJ2-3; tentatively, D is TRBD1 or TRBD2 (5 bases each). The CDR3 sequence is 16 residues long. Germline CDR1 is MNHEY and CDR2 is SMNVEV (reference sequence). Deletions cut 1 base from V and 1 base from J, with 12 bases between. CDR3 sequence: CASSLYFRGRTDTQYF. The CDR3 DNA is TGTGCCAGCAGTTTATACTTTAGGGGACGCACAGATACGCAGTATTTT.

This clonotype has only a few counts. This rearrangement joins TRBV6-2 or TRBV6-3 to TRBJ1-1; D is unclear. Trimming removed 6 bases at V and 3 bases at J, with 23 bases between. Germline CDR1 is MNHEY and CDR2 is SVGEGT. This CDR3 region has 17 residues. CDR3 bases: TGTGCCAGCAGCTCCCCCCCCGGGTTTGGCTGGGACACTGAAGCTTTCTTT. This encodes CASSSPPGFGWDTEAFF.

In regard to this clonotype: A much larger clone lies a single base off, so this may be a read error. J is TRBJ1-2 and V is TRBV7-2, with a weak D call TRBD1 (5 bases). CDR3 length: 13 residues. Per the germline V gene, CDR1 is SGHTA and CDR2 is FQGNSA. The CDR3 here is CASSPRGEYGYPF. The DNA for the CDR3 is TGTGCCAGCAGCCCCCGGGGGGAGTATGGCTACCCCTTC.

V gene TRBV3-1 combines with J gene TRBJ2-5; TRBD2 agrees at 11 bases. V shed 4 bases, J shed 3 bases, and the junction held 7 bases outside the gene matches. Germline V gene sequence: CDR1 LGHDT, CDR2 YNNKEL (reference sequence). The CDR3 extends over 16 amino acids. CDR3 sequence: CASSLGLADREETQYF. CDR3 sequence (DNA): TGTGCCAGCAGCCTGGGACTAGCGGATAGAGAAGAGACCCAGTACTTC.

In its sample, this clonotype was seen many times. This chain connects TRBV5-1 to TRBJ2-7; maybe TRBD2 (7 bases). The CDR3 runs to 14 residues. V was shortened by 7 bases and J by 6 bases, with 20 bases between the two germline ends. CDR1 and CDR2 (germline): SGHRS, YFSETQ. The CDR3 protein is CASAEGGERVEQYF. The CDR3 bases are TGCGCCAGCGCCGAGGGGGGGGAAAGAGTCGAGCAGTACTTC.

This clonotype was seen repeatedly, ten times or more. The V call is TRBV7-9, the J call TRBJ2-1; perhaps TRBD2 as D (5 bases). The V end lost 6 bases, the J end lost 7 bases, and 25 bases lay between the germline ends. CDR3 size: 17 residues. Germline CDR1 and CDR2: SEHNR and FQNEAQ (reference sequence). CDR3 residues: CASRTTSEGRGGNEQFF. The DNA for the CDR3 is TGTGCCAGCAGAACTACAAGCGAGGGCCGAGGAGGAAATGAGCAGTTCTTC.

This clonotype has ten or more counts. The chain couples TRBV6-1 to TRBJ2-5; the D is unclear. The CDR3 is 13 residues long. V lost 5 bases to trimming and J lost 4 bases, with 11 bases between them. Germline CDR1 is MNHNS and CDR2 is SASEGT. The CDR3 DNA reads as TGTGCCAGCAGTCGTACAGACATAGAGACCCAGTACTTC. Translated, it gives CASSRTDIETQYF.

The J gene is TRBJ2-1, the V gene TRBV12-3 or TRBV12-4, with TRBD2 matching 14 bases. J lost 2 bases, V lost 11 bases, and 14 bases had no gene match. CDR3 size: 18 residues. CDR3 region: CAFRRGLAGGGTYNEQFF. The DNA for the CDR3 is TGTGCCTTCAGGCGAGGACTAGCGGGAGGAGGGACCTACAATGAGCAGTTCTTC.

Many counts were recorded for this clonotype. The chain uses TRBV7-8 and TRBJ2-2, with 10 bases aligning to TRBD2. The germline V gene encodes CDR1 SGHVS and CDR2 FQNEAQ. The CDR3 has 15 amino acids. V lost 5 bases and J lost 4; bases outside the gene matches: 4. The CDR3 loop is CASSGLAGVTGELFF. CDR3 DNA: TGTGCCAGCAGCGGTCTAGCGGGAGTCACCGGGGAGCTGTTTTTT.

The sample holds many counts of this clonotype. The V call is TRBV5-5, the J call TRBJ2-3; no definite D call. Germline V gene data show CDR1 as SGHKS and CDR2 as YYEKEE (reference sequence). The V end was cut by 2 bases, the J end by 4 bases, with 11 bases between. This CDR3 spans 14 amino acids. The chain's CDR3 is CASSLGWAADTQYF. DNA for the CDR3: TGTGCCAGCAGCTTAGGGTGGGCGGCAGATACGCAGTATTTT.

In its sample, this clonotype was seen many times. The chain recombines TRBV5-1 with TRBJ2-7, with 12 bases matching TRBD2. There are 18 residues in the CDR3. The germline V gene encodes CDR1 SGHRS and CDR2 YFSETQ. The V gene end was trimmed by 5 bases and the J gene end by 3 bases; junction bases not matched to a gene: 15. The chain's CDR3 is CASRSARTSGTVDYEQYF. For the CDR3, the DNA is TGCGCCAGCAGATCCGCCCGGACTAGCGGGACGGTCGACTACGAGCAGTACTTC. Complete variable domain (other parts from reference TRBV5-1 and TRBJ2-7): KAGVTQTPRYLIKTRGQQVTLSCSPISGHRSVSWYQQTPGQGLQFLFEYFSETQRNKGNFPGRFSGRQFSNSRSEMNVSTLELGDSALYLCASRSARTSGTVDYEQYFGPGTRLTVT.

As concerns this clonotype: A much bigger clone sits one base away, suggesting this may be a read error. The rearrangement uses TRBV5-6 and TRBJ1-4, with D hard to call. Per germline, CDR1 SGHDT and CDR2 YYEEEE. Trimming pared 4 bases from V and 10 bases from J, leaving 23 bases between. The CDR3 is made up of 16 amino acids. CDR3 nucleotide sequence: TGTGCCAGCAGCGGAACGGCAGGAGACCGTAAGGGAAAACTGTTTTTT. The encoded protein is CASSGTAGDRKGKLFF.

This clonotype came up many times. V and J are TRBV7-2 and TRBJ1-2, with 9 bases aligning to TRBD1. The CDR3 has 14 residues. The V gene's germline CDR1 is SGHTA and CDR2 FQGNSA. With V trimmed by 6 bases and J by 4 bases, 6 bases remained unmatched. Written as DNA, the CDR3 is TGTGCCAGCAGTCACAGGGGGCAAGGCTATGGCTACACCTTC. Translation gives CASSHRGQGYGYTF.

The table lists this clonotype with many counts. The chain is built from TRBV5-1 and TRBJ2-7; 8 bases fit TRBD1. CDR1 and CDR2 from the germline V gene are SGHRS and YFSETQ. Trimming took 0 bases from V and 3 from J; bases not matched to a gene: 5. This CDR3 contains 15 residues. The CDR3 DNA reads TGCGCCAGCAGCTTGGGGACAGGGTTTGTCTACGAGCAGTACTTC. Amino acids: CASSLGTGFVYEQYF.

A word on this clonotype: This sequence may be a read error, since a much larger clone differs from it by one base. This rearrangement joins TRBV20-1 to TRBJ2-1; 7 nucleotides agree with TRBD2. The germline gives CDR1 DFQATT, CDR2 SNEGSKA (reference sequence). The CDR3 has 14 residues. With V trimmed by 6 bases and J by 1 base, 6 bases remained unmatched. DNA of the CDR3: TGCAGTGCGCCCAGTAGCGGGTCCTACAATGAGCAGTTCTTC. Translated: CSAPSSGSYNEQFF.

A remark on this clonotype: This may stem from a read error, because a much larger clone lies one nucleotide away. V is TRBV20-1 and J is TRBJ2-1, with D tentatively TRBD2 (6 bases). The ends were cut back, 2 bases at V and 5 bases at J, with 13 bases in the middle. Germline V gives CDR1 DFQATT, CDR2 SNEGSKA (reference sequence). This CDR3 is 14 amino acids long. The CDR3 coding sequence is TGCAGTGCTAGACATAGCAGGAGGGACAATGAGCAGTTCTTC. Protein product: CSARHSRRDNEQFF.

Ten or more counts support this clonotype. The chain uses TRBV20-1 and TRBJ1-1; no clear D. The CDR3 length is 13 residues. V lost 3 bases, J lost 3 bases, and 11 bases lay in between. Germline assignment: CDR1 DFQATT and CDR2 SNEGSKA (reference sequence). Here the CDR3 DNA reads TGCAGTGCTAGCCGTGGTTTAGACACTGAAGCTTTCTTT. It encodes CSASRGLDTEAFF.

This clonotype was counted many times. The V and J genes are TRBV29-1 and TRBJ2-1; D may be TRBD1 (5 bases). This CDR3 comprises 13 residues. Trimming took off 2 bases at V and 10 bases at J, with 15 bases between the two ends. Germline V gene data show CDR1 as SQVTM and CDR2 as ANQGSEA. CDR3 region: CSVEISRDGEQFF. The CDR3 DNA reads as TGCAGCGTTGAAATTTCCAGGGATGGGGAGCAGTTCTTC.

This clonotype was picked up many times. The chain has TRBV10-3 and TRBJ1-4, with D unresolved. Trimming left V 3 bases short and J 6 bases short, with 5 bases between. CDR1 is ENHRY and CDR2 is SYGVKD in the germline V gene. CDR3 length equals 12 residues. CDR3 region: CAISDNDEKLFF. CDR3 DNA sequence: TGTGCCATCAGTGACAACGATGAAAAACTGTTTTTT.

This clonotype was seen at least ten times. The gene calls are TRBV28 and TRBJ2-3, with D perhaps TRBD1 or TRBD2 (5 bases each). V lost 7 bases to trimming and J lost 3 bases, with 14 bases between them. Germline-derived CDR1 and CDR2 are MDHEN and SYDVKM. The CDR3 has 14 residues. CDR3 bases: TGTGCCAGCAACCGGGACGCCAGAACAGATACGCAGTATTTT. Translated: CASNRDARTDTQYF.

J is TRBJ1-6 and V is TRBV6-1; a possible D gene is TRBD1 (6 bases). V dropped 6 bases and J dropped 8 bases, with 17 bases sitting between them. The CDR3 extends over 15 amino acids. Germline assignment: CDR1 MNHNS and CDR2 SASEGT. The CDR3 spells CASSPGGSPYSPLHF. The CDR3 nucleotides read TGTGCCAGCAGCCCCGGGGGCAGTCCCTATTCACCCCTCCACTTT.